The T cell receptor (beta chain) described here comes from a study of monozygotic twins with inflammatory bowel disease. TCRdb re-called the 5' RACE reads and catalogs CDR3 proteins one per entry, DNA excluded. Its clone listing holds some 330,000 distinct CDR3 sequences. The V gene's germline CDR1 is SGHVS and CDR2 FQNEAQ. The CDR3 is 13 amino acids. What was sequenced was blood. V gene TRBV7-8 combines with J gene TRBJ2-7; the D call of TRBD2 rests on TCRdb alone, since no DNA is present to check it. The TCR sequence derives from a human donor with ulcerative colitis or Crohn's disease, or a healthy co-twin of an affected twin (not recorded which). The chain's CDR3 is CASSETSGYEQYF.